The 26 T cell receptor beta chains in this list originate from one sample, sequenced in a study of shared clonotypes between healthy human individuals. Profiling relied on immunoSEQ multiplex PCR, and the TCRdb table lists in-frame clones only, not all of them. The sample contains 2 million to 2.5 million clones, over 85% of which appear only once. Sequencing input: naive CD4+ T cells from PBMCs. Subset: CD45RA+ positively selected. These TCRs come from a man between 18 and 35 years old in good health. Some clones in this sample may be carry-over from other donors' samples.

V usage is TRBV5-7 and J usage is TRBJ2-7; 12 nucleotides line up with TRBD2. Being an ORF, TRBV5-7 has a function that is uncertain. The CDR3 runs to 16 residues. J gave up 4 bases and V 1 base, and 6 bases lay outside the gene matches. The CDR3 sequence is CASSLWLAGGMYEQYF. In DNA, the CDR3 is TGTGCCAGCAGCTTGTGGCTAGCGGGAGGGATGTACGAGCAGTACTTC.

The chain recombines TRBV9 with TRBJ1-4; 8 bases map to TRBD1. The V segment lost 4 bases and the J segment 2 bases; nucleotides outside the gene matches: 4. The CDR3 contains 15 residues. Germline CDR1 SGDLS, CDR2 YYNGEE. CDR3 DNA: TGTGCCAGCAGCACCTACAGGGGGACTAATGAAAAACTGTTTTTT. Translation gives CASSTYRGTNEKLFF.

This clone was seen a few times. The CDR3 region is CASTPSGTSGNTIYF. The CDR3 DNA is TGTGCCAGCACTCCATCGGGGACGTCGGGAAACACCATATATTTT. The J gene is TRBJ1-3, the V gene TRBV6-5, with D perhaps TRBD1 (5 bases). The CDR3 totals 15 residues. CDR1 MNHEY and CDR2 SVGAGI come from the germline V gene. Between the trimmed V and J ends, which lost 7 bases and 4 bases, there was a span of 17 bases.

V is TRBV7-9 and J is TRBJ1-4; D is uncertain. Trimming stripped 5 bases from V and 5 bases from J, with 9 bases between. The CDR3 spans 13 residues. CDR1 SEHNR and CDR2 FQNEAQ come from the germline V gene (reference sequence). CDR3 loop: CASSPVGNEKLFF. In DNA form, the CDR3 reads TGTGCCAGCAGCCCTGTGGGAAATGAAAAACTGTTTTTT.

In regard to this clone: Other DNA sequences within the sample encode an identical CDR3. The chain joins TRBV18 to TRBJ1-1, with a possible D match to TRBD1 (6 bases). The CDR3 loop spans 12 amino acids. Germline V gene sequence: CDR1 KGHSH, CDR2 LQKENI. Trimming shortened V by 2 bases and J by 6 bases, and 7 bases separated the two germline ends. The CDR3 loop reads CASSPRTAEAFF. CDR3 DNA sequence: TGTGCCAGCTCACCAAGGACAGCTGAAGCTTTCTTT.

The rearrangement uses TRBV7-8 and TRBJ1-4; 8 bases fit TRBD1. The CDR3 extends over 16 amino acids. The V gene's germline CDR1 is SGHVS and CDR2 FQNEAQ. The V segment lost 6 bases and the J segment 0 bases; nucleotides outside the gene matches: 6. For the CDR3, the DNA is TGTGCCAGCAGTAGGACAGGGATGACAACTAATGAAAAACTGTTTTTT. Protein sequence: CASSRTGMTTNEKLFF.

The chain recombines TRBV25-1 with TRBJ1-1; the D gene is possibly TRBD1 (5 bases). The CDR3 is made up of 12 amino acids. The V gene's germline CDR1 is MGHDK and CDR2 SYGVNS. The V end was cut by 5 bases, the J end by 10 bases, with 14 bases between. DNA of the CDR3: TGTGCCAGCAGTTCGCAGGGTCTCGGAGCTTTCTTT. Translated, it gives CASSSQGLGAFF.

The V and J genes are TRBV9 and TRBJ2-3; the D gene is possibly TRBD1 (5 bases). Between the trimmed V and J ends, which lost 0 bases and 2 bases, there was a span of 10 bases. The CDR3 has 15 amino acids. Per the germline V gene, CDR1 is SGDLS and CDR2 is YYNGEE. The CDR3 DNA sequence: TGTGCCAGCAGCGTAGAGGGGATTTACACAGATACGCAGTATTTT. Translation: CASSVEGIYTDTQYF.

This chain links TRBV5-6 with TRBJ1-4; 7 bases fit TRBD1. V lost 0 bases and J lost 8; bases outside the gene matches: 7. Germline-derived CDR1 and CDR2 are SGHDT and YYEEEE. CDR3 length: 15 residues. This CDR3 is CASSLDRGPGEKLFF. DNA for the CDR3: TGTGCCAGCAGCTTGGATAGGGGGCCAGGAGAAAAACTGTTTTTT.

This clone was picked up one time. The rearrangement uses TRBV11-2 and TRBJ2-3; either TRBD1 or TRBD2 may fit D (5 bases each). The CDR3 extends over 16 amino acids. CDR1 and CDR2 from the germline V gene are SGHAT and FQNNGV. V gave up 4 bases and J gave up 2 bases, with 16 bases separating them. This CDR3 reads CASSSYRLRVTDTQYF. The DNA for the CDR3 is TGTGCCAGCAGCTCGTACAGGCTGCGGGTCACAGATACGCAGTATTTT.

V and J are TRBV30 and TRBJ2-5; 9 bases are a match to TRBD1. V gave up 1 base and J gave up 2 bases; unmatched junction bases: 5. Germline V gives CDR1 GTSNPN, CDR2 SVGIG (reference sequence). The CDR3 loop spans 15 amino acids. As DNA, the CDR3 is TGTGCCTGGAGTGCTGACAGGGGGGGGCAAGAGACCCAGTACTTC. Residues: CAWSADRGGQETQYF.

This chain uses TRBV18 with TRBJ2-5; TRBD1 aligns across 10 bases. Per germline, CDR1 KGHSH and CDR2 LQKENI. The CDR3 extends over 16 amino acids. V trimming: 4 bases; J trimming: 4 bases; junction bases outside the gene matches: 9. CDR3: CASSQTGTGVGETQYF. The CDR3 nucleotides read TGTGCCAGCTCACAAACCGGGACAGGGGTTGGAGAGACCCAGTACTTC.

This chain connects TRBV7-9 to TRBJ2-5; TRBD1 matches at 9 bases. Germline V gene lookup returns CDR1 SEHNR and CDR2 FQNEAQ (reference sequence). Trimming removed 7 bases from V and 1 base from J; junction bases left unmatched: 16. The CDR3 is 18 residues long. This CDR3 reads CASTLLPTGGGIQETQYF. For the CDR3, the DNA is TGTGCCAGCACCCTACTACCGACAGGGGGAGGCATCCAAGAGACCCAGTACTTC.

A remark on this clone: This specimen includes other DNA sequences encoding the same CDR3. The chain is built from TRBV6-5 and TRBJ2-3, with 7 bases lining up with TRBD1. Germline V gene lookup returns CDR1 MNHEY and CDR2 SVGAGI. The ends lost 5 bases at V and 6 bases at J; junction bases unmatched: 8. The CDR3 length is 14 residues. The CDR3 loop is CASSEGTATDTQYF. The CDR3 bases are TGTGCCAGCAGTGAAGGGACAGCCACGGATACGCAGTATTTT.

The chain links TRBV2 to TRBJ1-1; D gene uncertain. The CDR3 consists of 13 residues. Trimming took off 3 bases at V and 5 bases at J, with 10 bases between the two ends. Germline-derived CDR1 and CDR2 are SNHLY and FYNNEI. Here the CDR3 DNA reads TGTGCCAGCAGTGACGAGAAAGGGACTGAAGCTTTCTTT. Translating gives CASSDEKGTEAFF.

The chain has TRBV6-1 and TRBJ1-5, with a weak D call TRBD1 (5 bases). Trimming removed 6 bases at V and 2 bases at J, with 11 bases between. Germline assignment: CDR1 MNHNS and CDR2 SASEGT. CDR3 size: 14 residues. The chain's CDR3 is CASSLRGGNQPQHF. The CDR3 DNA follows: TGTGCCAGCAGCCTAAGAGGGGGCAATCAGCCCCAGCATTTT.

V and J are TRBV5-1 and TRBJ2-7; perhaps D is TRBD1 or TRBD2 (5 bases each). Germline-derived CDR1 and CDR2 are SGHRS and YFSETQ. The CDR3 has 14 amino acids. Trimming took 3 bases from V and 2 from J, leaving 12 bases between them. DNA for the CDR3: TGCGCCAGCAGCTCTCTGCCGGGGCCCTACGAGCAGTACTTC. Translation gives CASSSLPGPYEQYF.

The chain combines TRBV5-1 with TRBJ2-1; the match to TRBD1 covers 10 bases. The CDR3 runs 16 residues. Looked up from germline, CDR1 is SGHRS and CDR2 is YFSETQ. V was clipped by 1 base and J by 6 bases; unmatched bases: 7. The CDR3 coding sequence is TGCGCCAGCAGCTTGTCGGGGACAGGGGAGGGCAATGAGCAGTTCTTC. This codes for CASSLSGTGEGNEQFF. Complete variable domain (other parts from reference TRBV5-1 and TRBJ2-1): KAGVTQTPRYLIKTRGQQVTLSCSPISGHRSVSWYQQTPGQGLQFLFEYFSETQRNKGNFPGRFSGRQFSNSRSEMNVSTLELGDSALYLCASSLSGTGEGNEQFFGPGTRLTVL.

This chain connects TRBV11-2 to TRBJ2-1; D is uncertain. This CDR3 spans 15 amino acids. CDR1 and CDR2 (germline): SGHAT, FQNNGV. V lost 0 bases, J lost 2 bases, and 8 bases lay in between. In DNA form, the CDR3 reads TGTGCCAGCAGCTTAGATTGGCAGACCTACAATGAGCAGTTCTTC. It is translated as CASSLDWQTYNEQFF.

As regards this clone: Other DNA sequences in this specimen translate into the identical CDR3. The gene calls are TRBV29-1 and TRBJ2-7, with D possibly matching TRBD2 (5 bases). V dropped 4 bases and J dropped 3 bases, with 7 bases sitting between them. Germline lookup yields CDR1 SQVTM and CDR2 ANQGSEA. The CDR3 runs 11 residues. The CDR3: CSVVGVYEQYF. DNA of the CDR3: TGCAGCGTTGTCGGGGTCTACGAGCAGTACTTC.

The CDR3 is CASSLDSSYNSPLHF. CDR3 nucleotides: TGTGCCAGCAGCTTAGACAGCTCCTATAATTCACCCCTCCACTTT. The rearrangement joins TRBV7-3 to TRBJ1-6; D possibly corresponds to TRBD1 (5 bases). This CDR3 contains 15 residues. The ends were cut back, 2 bases at V and 0 bases at J, with 5 bases in the middle. Per the germline V gene, CDR1 is SGHTA and CDR2 is FQGTGA.

V is TRBV30 and J is TRBJ1-5; D is ambiguous. CDR1 and CDR2 (germline): GTSNPN, SVGIG (reference sequence). The V gene lost 5 bases and the J gene lost 0 bases, with 14 bases spanning the gap. CDR3 length equals 15 residues. This chain's CDR3 is CAWRPSRYSNQPQHF. CDR3 bases: TGTGCCTGGCGGCCTTCTCGGTATAGCAATCAGCCCCAGCATTTT.

V gene TRBV2 combines with J gene TRBJ2-7, with 7 bases lining up with TRBD2. Germline V gives CDR1 SNHLY, CDR2 FYNNEI. CDR3 length: 14 residues. J gave up 4 bases and V 2 bases, and 5 bases lay outside the gene matches. CDR3 residues: CASSERTSAYEQYF. The DNA of the CDR3 is TGTGCCAGCAGTGAACGGACTAGTGCATACGAGCAGTACTTC.

This clone has only one observation. The CDR3 spells CASSRRTGDTGELFF. DNA for the CDR3: TGTGCCAGCAGCCGGCGGACAGGGGACACCGGGGAGCTGTTTTTT. The chain carries TRBV7-9 and TRBJ2-2, with 9 bases matching TRBD1. Losses at the gene ends were 5 bases for V and 3 bases for J; bases not matched to a gene: 4. The CDR3 spans 15 residues. Per the germline V gene, CDR1 is SEHNR and CDR2 is FQNEAQ (reference sequence).

This chain's CDR3 is CASSLGTGSLGEQYF. The CDR3 DNA follows: TGTGCCAGCTCACTGGGGACAGGGAGTTTGGGCGAGCAGTACTTC. The V gene is TRBV18, the J gene TRBJ2-7; 9 bases line up with TRBD1. The CDR3 runs to 15 residues. V was pared by 4 bases and J by 6 bases, with 10 bases of the junction left unmatched. Germline loops: CDR1 KGHSH, CDR2 LQKENI.

The genes are TRBV19 and TRBJ2-7; 7 positions match TRBD2. The CDR3 is made up of 14 amino acids. With 3 bases clipped from V and 3 bases from J, the junction kept 5 bases outside the gene matches. Looked up from germline, CDR1 is LNHDA and CDR2 is SQIVND (reference sequence). This CDR3 is CASSITGGNYEQYF. DNA of the CDR3: TGTGCCAGTAGTATTACGGGAGGTAACTACGAGCAGTACTTC.